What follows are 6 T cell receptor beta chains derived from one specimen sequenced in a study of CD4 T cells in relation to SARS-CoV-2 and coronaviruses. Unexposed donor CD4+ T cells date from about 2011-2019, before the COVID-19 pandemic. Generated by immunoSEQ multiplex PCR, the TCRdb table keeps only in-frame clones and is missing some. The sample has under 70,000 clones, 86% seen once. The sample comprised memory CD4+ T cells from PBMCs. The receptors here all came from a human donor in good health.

CDR3 region: CASSNTLLSGSVETQYF. CDR3 in DNA: TGTGCCAGCAGCAACACCCTCCTAAGCGGGAGTGTAGAGACCCAGTACTTC. The chain couples TRBV7-6 to TRBJ2-5; 8 bases are shared with TRBD2. CDR3 size: 17 residues. The germline V gene has CDR1 SGHVS and CDR2 FNYEAQ. After removal of 5 bases from V and 4 bases from J, the junction contained 15 bases not matched to a gene.

CDR3 in DNA: TGTGCCAGCAGCCTTCGGACTAGCGGGATCCACGAGCAGTACTTC. Translating gives CASSLRTSGIHEQYF. V usage is TRBV13 and J usage is TRBJ2-7; 12 bases are a match to TRBD2. The junction had 7 bases not matched to a gene; V was cut back by 5 bases and J by 5 bases. The CDR3 sequence is 15 residues long. Germline loops: CDR1 PRHDT, CDR2 FYEKMQ (reference sequence). The variable domain in full, completed from reference TRBV13 and TRBJ2-7, reads AAGVIQSPRHLIKEKRETATLKCYPIPRHDTVYWYQQGPGQDPQFLISFYEKMQSDKGSIPDRFSAQQFSDYHSELNMSSLELGDSALYFCASSLRTSGIHEQYFGPGTRLTVT.

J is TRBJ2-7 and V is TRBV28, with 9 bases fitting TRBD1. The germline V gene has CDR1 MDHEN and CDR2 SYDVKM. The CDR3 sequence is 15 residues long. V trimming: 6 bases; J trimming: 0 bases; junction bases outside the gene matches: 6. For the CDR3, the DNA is TGTGCCAGCAGATCGGGACAGGGCGTCTCCTACGAGCAGTACTTC. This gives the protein CASRSGQGVSYEQYF.

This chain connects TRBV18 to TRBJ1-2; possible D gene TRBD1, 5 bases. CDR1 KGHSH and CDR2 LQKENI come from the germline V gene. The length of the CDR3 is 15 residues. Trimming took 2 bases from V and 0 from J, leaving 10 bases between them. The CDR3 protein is CASSPGGSANYGYTF. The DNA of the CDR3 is TGTGCCAGCTCACCAGGGGGGTCCGCTAACTATGGCTACACCTTC.

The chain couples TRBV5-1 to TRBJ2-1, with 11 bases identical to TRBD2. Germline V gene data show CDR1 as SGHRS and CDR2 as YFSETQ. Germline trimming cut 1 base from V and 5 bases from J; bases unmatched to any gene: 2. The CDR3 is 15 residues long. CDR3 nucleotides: TGCGCCAGCAGCTTGACTAGCGGGAGTAACAATGAGCAGTTCTTC. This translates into CASSLTSGSNNEQFF.

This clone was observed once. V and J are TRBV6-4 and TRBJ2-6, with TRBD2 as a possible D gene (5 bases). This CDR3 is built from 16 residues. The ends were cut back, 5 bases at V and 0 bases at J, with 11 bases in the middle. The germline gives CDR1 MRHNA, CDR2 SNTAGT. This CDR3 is CASSQPTSSGANVLTF. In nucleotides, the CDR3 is TGTGCCAGCAGTCAACCAACTAGCTCTGGGGCCAACGTCCTGACTTTC.